This T cell receptor beta chain was obtained from a study of shared clonotypes between healthy human individuals (dated by TCRdb to the early 2020s). Background on the whole study: A few men and a couple of women, aged 18 to 49 years, made up the cohort. For each donor, CD4 naive and CD4 memory were each run on three plates, CD8 naive on two plates, and CD8 memory on one plate. To estimate repertoire size and how much clonotype sharing occurs between individuals, the study deeply sequenced the blood TCR repertoires of several healthy adults. To increase sequencing depth and limit assay-specific biases, different laboratories used diverse techniques to prepare libraries and sequence TCR repertoires. Each donor's leukapheresis produced roughly between roughly 0.85 and 10 billion PBMCs. Findings and caveats that apply to the study as a whole: Across a few donors, around 5% of naive CD4, roughly 3.8% of naive CD8, approximately 2.5% of memory CD4, and 0.3% to 0.45% of memory CD8 clonotypes were shared. The genetic and exposure-history diversity represented was limited by the small number of donors. Larger estimated clonotype richness was generally found for naive subsets than for memory subsets. Rarefaction of sorted-subset datasets indicated incomplete sequencing despite the large sequencing depth. Pairwise subsampling indicated that sequencing depth was expected to affect the degree of clonotype sharing among donors. Sampling was limited to blood, and TCR repertoires in tissue likely differ from TCR repertoires in blood. Higher generation probabilities were observed for clonotypes shared by all four sorted-subset donors than for non-shared clonotypes.

There are 14 amino acids in the CDR3, from cysteine to phenylalanine inclusive. The read is trimmed to its CDR3 DNA, 42 bases read in frame from base 1. From a lookup of the germline V gene, CDR1 and CDR2 are SNHLY and FYNNEI. Deletion took 6 bases off V and 4 bases off J, with a span of 16 bases between the germline ends. Worth noting for this clone: Which antigen it targets is not known. Base qualities are not at hand, and no much larger clone is one base apart.

The donors were healthy, HIV-negative adults with no recently reported acute infections or vaccinations. All donors were Caucasian adults living in Nashville, Tennessee, USA. CD4+ T cells were enriched by magnetic negative selection; naive cells were then positively selected on CD45RA, and the negative fraction formed the memory subset. Blood was obtained by leukapheresis, after which PBMCs were separated by Ficoll-Histopaque density gradient centrifugation and cryopreserved in liquid nitrogen vapor phase. Purity and quantity of every magnetically sorted T cell population were checked by analytical flow cytometry. From each sorted fraction, genomic DNA was isolated and quantified by UV absorbance on a Nanodrop 2000c. Using the deep immunoSEQ assay, multiplex PCR amplified TCR CDR3 regions from genomic DNA. Genomic DNA extracted from each cell subset was distributed evenly over all wells of several immunoSEQ 96-well plates, and each plate served as one replicate. For sorted subsets, about 200 ng genomic DNA, equal to 30,000 to 35,000 T cell genomes, was loaded into each replicate PCR. Purified libraries were quantified with a Qubit 3.0 fluorometer, sized on a Bioanalyzer 2100, and re-quantified with the KAPA Library Quantification kit. A separate single-read 150-cycle Illumina NextSeq 550 flow cell was used to sequence each immunoSEQ 96-well plate. The study's processing was this. Because the immunoSEQ output held only junctional sequences and lacked quality scores, the filtering could not match the filtering applied to full-length reads. Sequences were annotated with PyIR, a Python wrapper for IgBLAST v1.9, using IMGT germline references to assign V/J genes and CDR3. Reads with weak V/J assignments (E-value above 1e-6), missing CDR3, stop codons, out-of-frame junctions, or ambiguous translated residues were removed. V3J clonotypes were defined as sequences sharing an identical inferred V gene, J gene, and CDR3 amino acid sequence. The percentage overlap between two repertoires was calculated by dividing the number of shared unique clonotypes by the size of the smaller repertoire. RTK rarefaction, the Chao1 estimator, and Recon v2.1 estimates of unobserved clonotypes were used to assess repertoire richness. Generation probabilities were computed with OLGA for all TCRbeta clonotypes obtained by the gDNA method from four donors. TCRdb mirrors the immuneACCESS table, restricted to in-frame sequences. Some clones are absent from its copies; in checked studies, under half trace to an unresolved V gene, and the reason for the others is unknown. V and J calls plus clone size are reproduced from that table; the DNA served to infer D and trimming. The sample contains more than 500,000 clones, 90% to 96% of them found a single time. The biggest ten clones account for about 0.059% of the sample.

The sequence came from a young woman in good health. The specimen sequenced was naive CD4+ T cells sorted from blood. Reading the label with the study, this specimen's cell subset or site is: CD45RA+ positively selected. The sequence is built from TRBV2 and TRBJ2-7; a weak D assignment points to TRBD1 (6 bases agree). Read as DNA, the sequence is TGTGCCAGCAGGAGGTCAGGGGCTTTGTACGAGCAGTACTTC. Translation gives CASRRSGALYEQYF.